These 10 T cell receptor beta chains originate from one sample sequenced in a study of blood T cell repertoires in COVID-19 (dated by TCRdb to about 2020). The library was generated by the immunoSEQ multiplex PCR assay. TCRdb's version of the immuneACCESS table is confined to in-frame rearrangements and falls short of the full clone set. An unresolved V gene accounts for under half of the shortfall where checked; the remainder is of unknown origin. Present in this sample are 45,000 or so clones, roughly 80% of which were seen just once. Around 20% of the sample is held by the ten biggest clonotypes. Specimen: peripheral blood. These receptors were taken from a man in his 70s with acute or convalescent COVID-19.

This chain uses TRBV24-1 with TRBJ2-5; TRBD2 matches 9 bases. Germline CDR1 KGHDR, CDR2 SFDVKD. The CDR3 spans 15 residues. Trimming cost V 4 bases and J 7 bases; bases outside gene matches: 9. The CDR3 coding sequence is TGTGCCACCAGTGAACGGACTAGCGTGGAGGGGACCCAGTACTTC. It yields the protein CATSERTSVEGTQYF.

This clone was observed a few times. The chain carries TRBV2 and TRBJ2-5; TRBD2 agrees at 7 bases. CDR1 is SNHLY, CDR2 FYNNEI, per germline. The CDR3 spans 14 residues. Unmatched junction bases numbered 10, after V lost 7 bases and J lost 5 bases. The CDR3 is CASIRTRRGETQYF. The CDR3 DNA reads TGTGCCAGCATTCGGACTAGGAGGGGTGAGACCCAGTACTTC.

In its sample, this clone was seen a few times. The CDR3 is CASSTLEGANSPLHF. The CDR3 DNA reads as TGTGCCAGTAGTACCCTAGAGGGGGCGAATTCACCCCTCCACTTT. The rearrangement uses TRBV19 and TRBJ1-6, with 7 bases matching TRBD1. Germline assignment: CDR1 LNHDA and CDR2 SQIVND (reference sequence). The CDR3 extends over 15 amino acids. Trimming at V came to 4 bases and at J to 7 bases, leaving 7 bases not matched to a gene.

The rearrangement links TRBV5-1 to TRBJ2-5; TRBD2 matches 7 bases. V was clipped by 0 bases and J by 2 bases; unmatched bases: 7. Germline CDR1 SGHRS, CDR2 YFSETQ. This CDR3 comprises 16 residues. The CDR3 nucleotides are TGCGCCAGCAGCTTGGGTCCAGCGGGGAAACAAGAGACCCAGTACTTC. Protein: CASSLGPAGKQETQYF. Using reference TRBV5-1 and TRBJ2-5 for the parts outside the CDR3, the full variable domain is KAGVTQTPRYLIKTRGQQVTLSCSPISGHRSVSWYQQTPGQGLQFLFEYFSETQRNKGNFPGRFSGRQFSNSRSEMNVSTLELGDSALYLCASSLGPAGKQETQYFGPGTRLLVL.

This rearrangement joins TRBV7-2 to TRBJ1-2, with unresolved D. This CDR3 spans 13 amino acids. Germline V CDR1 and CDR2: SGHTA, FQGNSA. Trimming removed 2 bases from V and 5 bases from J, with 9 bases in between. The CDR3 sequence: CASSLYGQYGYTF. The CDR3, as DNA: TGTGCCAGCAGCTTATATGGTCAGTATGGCTACACCTTC.

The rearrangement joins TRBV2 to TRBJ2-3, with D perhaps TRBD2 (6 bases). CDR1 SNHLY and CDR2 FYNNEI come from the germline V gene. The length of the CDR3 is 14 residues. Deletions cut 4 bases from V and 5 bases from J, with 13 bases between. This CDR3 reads CASSGRTGVDTQYF. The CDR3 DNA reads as TGTGCCAGCAGTGGGAGGACGGGGGTAGATACGCAGTATTTT.

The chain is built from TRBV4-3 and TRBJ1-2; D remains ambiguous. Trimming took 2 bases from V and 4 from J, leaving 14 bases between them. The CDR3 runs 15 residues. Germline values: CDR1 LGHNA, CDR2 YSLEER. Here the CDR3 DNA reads TGCGCCAGCAGCCAACAACCGACGGCGGGCTATGGCTACACCTTC. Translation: CASSQQPTAGYGYTF.

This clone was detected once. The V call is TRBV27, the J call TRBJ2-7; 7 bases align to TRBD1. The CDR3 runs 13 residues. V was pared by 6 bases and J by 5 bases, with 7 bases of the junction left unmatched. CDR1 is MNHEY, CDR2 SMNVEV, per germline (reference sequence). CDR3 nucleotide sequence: TGTGCCAGCAGGCCAGGGGGACGACACGAGCAGTACTTC. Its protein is CASRPGGRHEQYF.

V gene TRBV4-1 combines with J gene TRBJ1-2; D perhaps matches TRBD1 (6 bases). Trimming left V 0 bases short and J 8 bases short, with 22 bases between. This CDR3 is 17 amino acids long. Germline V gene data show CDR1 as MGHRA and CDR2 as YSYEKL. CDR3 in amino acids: CASSQDLSGGAREGYTF. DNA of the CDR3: TGCGCCAGCAGCCAAGATCTGAGCGGGGGCGCACGGGAAGGCTACACCTTC.

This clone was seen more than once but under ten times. Written as DNA, the CDR3 is TGTGCCAGCAGTCCCGATAGCGGCGGCTACACCTTC. It yields the protein CASSPDSGGYTF. The chain uses TRBV12-3 or TRBV12-4 and TRBJ1-2; D is unresolved. Trimming cost V 5 bases and J 8 bases, with 12 bases left between them. The CDR3 has 12 amino acids.